The rows below give T cell receptor beta chains drawn from one sample of a study of Ad26.COV2.S vaccination and SARS-CoV-2 variants. TCRdb's table, derived via immunoSEQ multiplex PCR, lists solely in-frame clones and lacks some. The sample shows some 340,000 clones, roughly 84% of them seen only once. Sequencing used peripheral blood, obtained in a trial of Ad26.COV2.S vaccine versus placebo. Receptor source: a person aged 18-60 years who received the Ad26.COV2.S COVID-19 vaccine or a placebo. Each CDR3 is given with its conserved first and last residue. The order of the fields is J gene, D gene, V gene, clone size, CDR3 protein, CDR3 DNA. The D gene is left open where the match is weak. Clone size, where shown, is once, few, many, or a class for clones that have expanded.

j_gene: TRBJ2-1; d_gene: -; v_gene: TRBV11-2; abundance: -; CDR3aa: CASSLDRRNEQFF; CDR3nt: TGTGCCAGCAGCTTAGATCGAAGGAATGAGCAGTTCTTC
j_gene: TRBJ1-5; d_gene: -; v_gene: TRBV19; abundance: once; CDR3aa: CASSAYNQPQHF; CDR3nt: TGTGCCAGTAGCGCTTACAATCAGCCCCAGCATTTT
j_gene: TRBJ2-7; d_gene: TRBD1; v_gene: TRBV6-1; abundance: -; CDR3aa: CASSEGTGGYEQYF; CDR3nt: TGTGCCAGCAGTGAAGGAACAGGGGGCTACGAGCAGTACTTC
j_gene: TRBJ2-2; d_gene: -; v_gene: TRBV6-2/TRBV6-3; abundance: once; CDR3aa: CASSYGPTTGELFF; CDR3nt: TGTGCCAGCAGTTACGGACCGACTACCGGGGAGCTGTTTTTT
j_gene: TRBJ2-3; d_gene: -; v_gene: TRBV5-1; abundance: -; CDR3aa: CASSLSGTEGLDTQYF; CDR3nt: TGCGCCAGCAGCTTGTCCGGGACGGAAGGCCTGGATACGCAGTATTTT
j_gene: TRBJ1-1; d_gene: -; v_gene: TRBV18; abundance: once; CDR3aa: CASSPPGGSTEAFF; CDR3nt: TGTGCCAGCTCACCACCCGGCGGTAGCACTGAAGCTTTCTTT
j_gene: TRBJ2-1; d_gene: TRBD1; v_gene: TRBV6-5; abundance: -; CDR3aa: CASTQTGSNEQFF; CDR3nt: TGTGCCAGCACCCAGACAGGGTCCAATGAGCAGTTCTTC
j_gene: TRBJ2-5; d_gene: -; v_gene: TRBV15; abundance: once; CDR3aa: CATSRGAGYETQYF; CDR3nt: TGTGCCACCAGCAGAGGGGCAGGGTACGAGACCCAGTACTTC
j_gene: TRBJ1-4; d_gene: -; v_gene: TRBV3-1/TRBV3-2; abundance: -; CDR3aa: CASSQVSRDEKLFF; CDR3nt: TGTGCCAGCAGCCAAGTATCCAGGGATGAAAAACTGTTTTTT
j_gene: TRBJ2-2; d_gene: -; v_gene: TRBV29-1; abundance: -; CDR3aa: CSVPGESGELFF; CDR3nt: TGCAGCGTCCCCGGGGAGTCCGGGGAGCTGTTTTTT
j_gene: TRBJ1-2; d_gene: -; v_gene: TRBV5-6; abundance: -; CDR3aa: CASSLFRAYYYGYTF; CDR3nt: TGTGCCAGCAGCTTGTTCCGGGCGTACTACTATGGCTACACCTTC
j_gene: TRBJ1-6; d_gene: -; v_gene: TRBV9; abundance: -; CDR3aa: CASSVGENSPLHF; CDR3nt: TGTGCCAGCAGCGTAGGGGAAAATTCACCCCTCCACTTT
j_gene: TRBJ2-5; d_gene: -; v_gene: TRBV5-4; abundance: -; CDR3aa: CASSFVSQETQYF; CDR3nt: TGTGCCAGCAGCTTCGTATCCCAAGAGACCCAGTACTTC
j_gene: TRBJ1-6; d_gene: -; v_gene: TRBV12-3/TRBV12-4; abundance: -; CDR3aa: CATQSLGFSPLHF; CDR3nt: TGTGCCACCCAAAGCCTGGGGTTTTCACCCCTCCACTTT
j_gene: TRBJ2-4; d_gene: -; v_gene: TRBV5-5; abundance: -; CDR3aa: CASSPGGNPNIQYF; CDR3nt: TGTGCCAGCAGCCCTGGAGGGAACCCAAACATTCAGTACTTC
j_gene: TRBJ1-1; d_gene: -; v_gene: TRBV30; abundance: -; CDR3aa: CAWRGVIGNTEAFF; CDR3nt: TGTGCCTGGAGGGGGGTGATCGGGAACACTGAAGCTTTCTTT
j_gene: TRBJ2-5; d_gene: TRBD1; v_gene: TRBV7-8; abundance: -; CDR3aa: CASIDRDNQETQYF; CDR3nt: TGTGCCAGCATCGACAGGGACAACCAAGAGACCCAGTACTTC
j_gene: TRBJ2-2; d_gene: -; v_gene: TRBV11-2; abundance: -; CDR3aa: CASSDLGGGAGELFF; CDR3nt: TGTGCCAGCAGCGACCTTGGGGGGGGCGCCGGGGAGCTGTTTTTT
j_gene: TRBJ2-1; d_gene: TRBD2; v_gene: TRBV9; abundance: -; CDR3aa: CASQGLDNEQFF; CDR3nt: TGTGCCAGCCAAGGACTAGACAATGAGCAGTTCTTC